This T cell receptor (beta chain) was identified during a study of cytomegalovirus exposure and HLA in healthy donors. Study observations and caveats: Whilst most TCR sequences proved rare, a subset of public TCRs occurred across many donors.

Of note for this clone: Its antigen remains unidentified.

The CDR3 extends over 15 amino acids. CDR1 LGHNA and CDR2 YSLEER come from the germline V gene. The V gene end was trimmed by 1 base and the J gene end by 2 bases; junction bases not matched to a gene: 3. The PCR contained 60 Vbeta and 13 Jbeta primers. Authors' data handling: In a later analysis, 60 million to 90 million unique TCR beta chains included roughly 11 million shared by two or more donors. Data came from immunoSEQ multiplex PCR; TCRdb stores just in-frame clones and leaves some out. The DNA was the basis for D and trimming; V, J and clone size are from that table. Among 120,000 to 150,000 clones listed, roughly 80% were seen once.

This TCR derives from a man aged 25 to 40 in good health and CMV-seropositive. The chain recombines TRBV4-3 with TRBJ2-3, with 7 bases aligning to TRBD2. Source material: PBMCs. The CDR3 protein is CASSQGSGATDTQYF. In DNA, the CDR3 is TGCGCCAGCAGCCAAGGGAGCGGGGCCACAGATACGCAGTATTTT.